This is a list of T cell receptor beta chains from one sample in a study of cytomegalovirus exposure and HLA in healthy donors. Profiling relied on immunoSEQ multiplex PCR, and the TCRdb table lists in-frame clones only, not all of them. Altogether 100,000 to 150,000 clones are present, under 85% being singletons, with the ten largest covering 10% to 15%. The source material was PBMCs. These receptors originate from a woman in her thirties or forties in good health and CMV-seropositive. Each CDR3 is given with its conserved first and last residue. Each record gives: J gene, clone size, V gene, D gene, CDR3 protein, CDR3 DNA. A D gene is named only where the DNA matches it firmly. The size of a clone is reported for some rows only, either as once, few or many, or as a class for expanded clones.

TRBJ2-3 - TRBV5-1 TRBD2 CASSSAISGRAMADTQYF TGCGCCAGCAGCTCCGCAATTAGCGGGAGGGCCATGGCAGATACGCAGTATTTT
TRBJ1-4 - TRBV18 - CASSPRQAVDEKLFF TGTGCCAGCTCACCCCGACAGGCGGTGGACGAAAAACTGTTTTTT
TRBJ1-4 - TRBV6-1 - CPGVEKLFF TGTCCCGGGGTGGAAAAACTGTTTTTT
TRBJ1-1 - TRBV5-1 - CASSLEGVNTEAFF TGCGCCAGCAGCTTGGAGGGGGTTAACACTGAAGCTTTCTTT
TRBJ1-2 - TRBV7-9 - CASSPERYGYTF TGTGCCAGCAGCCCGGAGCGCTATGGCTACACCTTC
TRBJ2-5 - TRBV5-6 TRBD1 CASSWTGGGKTQYF TGTGCCAGCAGCTGGACAGGGGGCGGGAAGACCCAGTACTTC
TRBJ1-1 - TRBV5-1 TRBD1 CASSLGTGATEAFF TGCGCCAGCAGCTTGGGGACAGGTGCTACTGAAGCTTTCTTT
TRBJ1-1 - TRBV7-2 - CASSTRGGVRNTEAFF TGTGCCAGCAGCACCCGGGGAGGGGTCAGGAACACTGAAGCTTTCTTT
TRBJ2-7 - TRBV7-9 - CASSTTSYEQYF TGTGCCAGCAGCACGACTAGTTACGAGCAGTACTTC
TRBJ2-7 - TRBV4-1 TRBD2 CASSQDSSGRALEQYF TGCGCCAGCAGCCAAGATTCCAGCGGGAGGGCCCTCGAGCAGTACTTC
TRBJ1-1 - TRBV28 - CASRETVNTEAFF TGTGCCAGCAGAGAAACAGTGAACACTGAAGCTTTCTTT
TRBJ2-7 - TRBV5-1 TRBD2 CASSLATSGNYEQYF TGCGCCAGCAGCTTGGCCACTAGCGGAAATTACGAGCAGTACTTC
TRBJ2-3 - TRBV5-1 - CASSLVGLDYTQYF TGCGCCAGCAGCTTGGTGGGGCTTGACTATACGCAGTATTTT
TRBJ2-7 - TRBV5-1 TRBD1 CASRGQGLYEQYF TGCGCCAGCCGGGGACAGGGTCTCTACGAGCAGTACTTC
TRBJ2-6 - TRBV5-8 TRBD1 CASSSLQGAGANVLTF TGTGCCAGCAGCTCCCTTCAGGGGGCTGGGGCCAACGTCCTGACTTTC
TRBJ2-5 - TRBV30 TRBD2 CAWSSPRLAEETQYF TGTGCCTGGAGTTCCCCTAGACTAGCTGAGGAGACCCAGTACTTC
TRBJ2-1 - TRBV25-1 TRBD2 CASSDTAGGRFF TGTGCCAGCAGTGACACCGCGGGAGGGCGGTTCTTC
TRBJ2-7 many TRBV4-1 - CASSQDLEGVSGFEQYF TGCGCCAGCAGCCAAGATTTGGAGGGCGTATCGGGTTTCGAGCAGTACTTC
TRBJ2-7 - TRBV18 TRBD2 CASSPGTKGLEQYF TGTGCCAGCTCACCGGGGACTAAAGGGCTCGAGCAGTACTTC
TRBJ2-5 - TRBV11-2 TRBD2 CASSSLAGVGETQYF TGTGCCAGCAGCTCCTTAGCGGGAGTGGGTGAGACCCAGTACTTC
TRBJ1-5 - TRBV19 - CASSAQYQPQHF TGTGCCAGTAGTGCTCAGTATCAGCCCCAGCATTTT
TRBJ2-1 - TRBV5-4 - CASSVWTSSSYNEQFF TGTGCCAGCAGCGTGTGGACTTCTAGCTCCTACAATGAGCAGTTCTTC
TRBJ2-1 few TRBV5-1 TRBD2 CASSLPRLAGGKISSSYNEQFF TGCGCCAGCAGCCTACCGCGACTAGCGGGAGGGAAGATAAGTAGCTCCTACAATGAGCAGTTCTTC
TRBJ1-2 - TRBV29-1 - CSVQYEDYGYTF TGCAGCGTACAATATGAAGACTATGGCTACACCTTC
TRBJ2-7 - TRBV15 TRBD1 CATSRDFRQGNEQYF TGTGCCACCAGCAGAGATTTTAGACAGGGTAACGAGCAGTACTTC
TRBJ2-1 - TRBV6-1 TRBD2 CASSVGVWTSGRVEEQFF TGTGCCAGCAGTGTGGGGGTTTGGACTAGCGGGAGGGTAGAGGAGCAGTTCTTC
TRBJ2-2 - TRBV30 TRBD1 CAWSEGTGPTGELFF TGTGCCTGGAGTGAGGGGACAGGGCCCACCGGGGAGCTGTTTTTT
TRBJ2-2 - TRBV11-2 - CASSPQRRELFF TGTGCCAGCAGCCCCCAGCGGAGAGAGCTGTTTTTT
TRBJ2-1 - TRBV28 - CASSKLLVQFF TGTGCCAGCAGTAAACTCCTCGTGCAGTTCTTC
TRBJ2-7 - TRBV7-2 - CASSLTGYEQYF TGTGCCAGCAGTTTAACCGGCTACGAGCAGTACTTC
TRBJ2-1 - TRBV2 TRBD2 CASSIGGTSGMSEQFF TGTGCCAGCAGTATAGGAGGGACTAGCGGGATGAGTGAGCAGTTCTTC
TRBJ2-7 many TRBV6-5 TRBD1 CASRRIQGYEQYF TGTGCCAGCAGACGTATACAGGGGTACGAGCAGTACTTC
TRBJ1-3 once TRBV14 - CASSRTGGGNTIYF TGTGCCAGCAGCCGGACGGGGGGTGGAAACACCATATATTTT
TRBJ1-2 few TRBV28 TRBD1 CASRDRGQGGYTF TGTGCCAGCAGAGACAGGGGGCAAGGTGGCTACACCTTC
TRBJ2-7 - TRBV6-1 - CASSEAAGSYEQYF TGTGCCAGCAGTGAAGCTGCAGGATCCTACGAGCAGTACTTC
TRBJ1-1 - TRBV2 TRBD1 CARGQGAPTEAFF TGTGCCAGAGGACAGGGGGCCCCCACTGAAGCTTTCTTT
TRBJ1-5 - TRBV28 TRBD1 CASRNPGTGDNQPQHF TGTGCCAGCAGAAATCCCGGGACAGGGGACAATCAGCCCCAGCATTTT
TRBJ1-3 - TRBV7-9 TRBD1 CASSFFQGQARPGNTIYF TGTGCCAGCAGCTTCTTCCAAGGACAGGCTCGACCTGGAAACACCATATATTTT
TRBJ2-2 - TRBV5-1 TRBD2 CASSFFTGLAGGPGTGELFF TGCGCCAGCAGCTTCTTTACGGGACTAGCGGGAGGGCCGGGCACCGGGGAGCTGTTTTTT
TRBJ1-1 - TRBV5-3 - CARSFRDTMNTEAFF TGTGCCAGAAGCTTCCGGGACACCATGAACACTGAAGCTTTCTTT
TRBJ2-7 - TRBV5-1 TRBD1 CASSPEGQGTYEQYF TGCGCCAGCAGCCCGGAGGGACAGGGGACCTACGAGCAGTACTTC
TRBJ1-5 - TRBV28 TRBD1 CASRPGGSQPQHF TGTGCCAGCAGGCCAGGGGGCAGCCAGCCCCAGCATTTT
TRBJ2-7 - TRBV4-2 TRBD2 CASRPLLAGSYEQYF TGTGCCAGCAGGCCCCTCCTAGCGGGGTCCTACGAGCAGTACTTC
TRBJ2-1 - TRBV27 TRBD1 CASSLYRGRVGTQTPEQFF TGTGCCAGCAGTTTATACAGGGGGCGAGTCGGGACCCAAACTCCTGAGCAGTTCTTC
TRBJ2-3 few TRBV5-1 TRBD1 CASRDRDRTTDTQYF TGCGCCAGCAGGGACCGGGACAGGACTACAGATACGCAGTATTTT
TRBJ1-5 - TRBV2 - CASGGTGGNQPQHF TGTGCCAGCGGTGGGACGGGAGGCAATCAGCCCCAGCATTTT
TRBJ1-5 - TRBV6-1 - CASLPAGNQPQHF TGTGCCAGTCTCCCCGCGGGGAATCAGCCCCAGCATTTT
TRBJ1-5 - TRBV15 TRBD1 CATSREDRGANTPQHF TGTGCCACCAGCAGAGAGGACAGGGGAGCGAATACGCCCCAGCATTTT
TRBJ2-2 - TRBV7-8 TRBD2 CATGRGELFF TGTGCCACCGGGAGGGGGGAGCTGTTTTTT
TRBJ1-2 - TRBV6-5 - CASSSQGSNGYTF TGTGCCAGCAGTTCGCAGGGTTCTAATGGCTACACCTTC
TRBJ2-1 - TRBV4-1 TRBD2 CASSPDPGGSYNEQFF TGCGCCAGCAGCCCGGACCCGGGGGGCTCCTACAATGAGCAGTTCTTC